Below, 3 T cell receptor beta chains from the same sample are listed, as sequenced in a study of blood T cell repertoires in COVID-19. Sequencing was performed with immunoSEQ multiplex PCR; in TCRdb, only in-frame clones are kept and a portion is missing. The sample holds approximately 150,000 clones, 70% to 90% seen once. The material sequenced was PBMCs or T cells enriched from blood (not recorded which). Receptors originate from a man aged 40-50 years who had recovered from COVID-19.

V usage is TRBV6-2 or TRBV6-3 and J usage is TRBJ1-5, with D uncertain. Trimming left V 2 bases short and J 5 bases short, with 4 bases between. Germline CDR1 reads MNHEY; CDR2 reads SVGEGT. The CDR3 consists of 12 residues. The CDR3 sequence: CASSYPYQPQHF. The CDR3 DNA reads TGTGCCAGCAGTTACCCTTATCAGCCCCAGCATTTT.

The chain has TRBV11-2 and TRBJ2-1; 7 nucleotides match TRBD1. CDR3 length equals 13 residues. The junction had 6 bases not matched to a gene; V was cut back by 4 bases and J by 9 bases. Per the germline V gene, CDR1 is SGHAT and CDR2 is FQNNGV. The CDR3 sequence is CASSSSRGSEQFF. In nucleotides, the CDR3 is TGTGCCAGCAGCTCCAGCAGGGGGTCTGAGCAGTTCTTC.

CDR3 nucleotides: TGCGCCAGCCACGAACGGACTCTAAGTGGCTACACCTTC. Residues: CASHERTLSGYTF. This chain links TRBV10-2 with TRBJ1-2; no clear D gene. From germline, CDR1 is WSHSY and CDR2 SAAADI. V was pared by 8 bases and J by 7 bases, with 17 bases between. The CDR3 covers 13 residues.